These 27 T cell receptor beta chains share one sample of origin, sequenced in a study of CD8 T cells in Susac syndrome. cDNA came from about 0.5 to 1 ug RNA primed by random hexamers. MiXCR, run by TCRdb on the immunoSEQ multiplex PCR reads, gives a single entry per CDR3 protein. Of about 200,000 distinct CDR3 sequences detected, 90% to 96% appear once; the ten largest clones hold around 0.09%. What was sequenced was CD4+ T cells from PBMCs. These receptors were obtained from a human donor with multiple sclerosis.

This sequence joins TRBV5-1 and TRBJ2-3; D is uncertain. The CDR3 contains 14 residues. Trimming took off 0 bases at V and 6 bases at J, with 11 bases between the two ends. The germline CDR1 and CDR2 sequences are SGHRS and YFSETQ. CDR3 sequence: CASSLGQVEDTQYF. The DNA of the CDR3 is TGCGCCAGCAGCTTGGGGCAGGTGGAGGATACGCAGTATTTT.

The chain is built from TRBV2 and TRBJ2-7, with D possibly TRBD2 on 6 matching bases. Trimming cost V 4 bases and J 6 bases, with 10 bases left between them. The CDR3 is made up of 12 amino acids. The germline CDR1 and CDR2 sequences are SNHLY and FYNNEI. The CDR3 reads CASSAGVGEQYF. For the CDR3, the DNA is TGTGCCAGCAGTGCGGGAGTGGGCGAGCAGTACTTC.

The rearrangement links TRBV12-3 or TRBV12-4 to TRBJ1-3; 8 bases match TRBD1. The ends lost 3 bases at V and 4 bases at J; junction bases unmatched: 8. The CDR3 loop spans 16 amino acids. This CDR3 is CASSFALGDRGNTIYF. For the CDR3, the DNA is TGTGCCAGCAGTTTTGCGTTGGGGGACAGGGGAAACACCATATATTTT.

This clonotype came up once. The chain joins TRBV7-2 to TRBJ2-2; the D is unclear. CDR1 and CDR2 from the germline V gene are SGHTA and FQGNSA. There are 14 residues in the CDR3. V was pared by 1 base and J by 7 bases, with 10 bases between. The CDR3 DNA is TGTGCCAGCAGCTTAGATGTGCGGTTCGGGGAGCTGTTTTTT. Its protein is CASSLDVRFGELFF.

The rearrangement uses TRBV9 and TRBJ2-3; D is possibly TRBD2 (5 bases). This CDR3 comprises 15 residues. The V end was cut by 0 bases, the J end by 3 bases, with 11 bases between. Looked up from germline, CDR1 is SGDLS and CDR2 is YYNGEE. The CDR3 DNA reads TGTGCCAGCAGCGTAGTCGGGGAGAGGACAGATACGCAGTATTTT. Translated, it gives CASSVVGERTDTQYF.

This chain connects TRBV19 to TRBJ1-2, with no clear D. The germline V gene encodes CDR1 LNHDA and CDR2 SQIVND (reference sequence). There are 13 residues in the CDR3. Trimming cost V 0 bases and J 8 bases, with 10 bases left between them. CDR3 region: CASSIDRRNGYTF. The CDR3 DNA sequence: TGTGCCAGTAGTATAGATCGAAGGAACGGCTACACCTTC.

The chain joins TRBV24-1 to TRBJ1-5; D gene unclear. V lost 0 bases and J lost 7, with 6 bases in between. This CDR3 spans 13 amino acids. From germline, CDR1 is KGHDR and CDR2 SFDVKD. Written as DNA, the CDR3 is TGTGCCACCAGTGATTTGCACTGGCAGCCCCAGCATTTT. This sequence encodes CATSDLHWQPQHF.

The J gene is TRBJ1-2, the V gene TRBV20-1; no definite D call. V was pared by 5 bases and J by 2 bases, with 15 bases between. This CDR3 is built from 14 residues. Germline CDR1 DFQATT, CDR2 SNEGSKA (reference sequence). CDR3 protein: CSASLRNSNYGYTF. In nucleotides, the CDR3 is TGCAGTGCTTCCCTCCGGAACAGCAACTATGGCTACACCTTC.

CDR3 DNA: TGTGCCAGCAGTGTATGGCGGGGGGGACTGAGTGAAGGAAACATTCAGTACTTC. Its translation: CASSVWRGGLSEGNIQYF. The chain has TRBV25-1 and TRBJ2-4; 9 bases are a match to TRBD2. CDR1 MGHDK and CDR2 SYGVNS come from the germline V gene. With 4 bases clipped from V and 6 bases from J, the junction kept 16 bases outside the gene matches. This CDR3 is built from 18 residues.

V usage is TRBV15 and J usage is TRBJ1-5; unclear D gene. The germline V gene encodes CDR1 LNHNV and CDR2 YYDKDF (reference sequence). Trimming took 0 bases from V and 4 from J, leaving 10 bases between them. CDR3 length: 15 amino acids. CDR3 region: CATSRDALGNQPQHF. CDR3 nucleotide sequence: TGTGCCACCAGCAGAGATGCCTTAGGTAATCAGCCCCAGCATTTT. Full variable domain (rest looked up from reference TRBV15 and TRBJ1-5): DAMVIQNPRYQVTQFGKPVTLSCSQTLNHNVMYWYQQKSSQAPKLLFHYYDKDFNNEADTPDNFQSRRPNTSFCFLDIRSPGLGDTAMYLCATSRDALGNQPQHFGDGTRLSIL.

The J gene is TRBJ1-5, the V gene TRBV20-1; TRBD1 matches at 9 bases. The germline gives CDR1 DFQATT, CDR2 SNEGSKA (reference sequence). This CDR3 region has 18 residues. With V trimmed by 2 bases and J by 0 bases, 11 bases remained unmatched. CDR3 protein: CSARTPGQGMYSNQPQHF. As DNA, the CDR3 is TGCAGTGCTAGAACCCCGGGACAGGGAATGTATAGCAATCAGCCCCAGCATTTT.

The chain joins TRBV3-1 to TRBJ2-1; 14 nucleotides line up with TRBD2. With 4 bases clipped from V and 8 bases from J, the junction kept 4 bases outside the gene matches. Germline CDR1 is LGHDT and CDR2 is YNNKEL (reference sequence). This CDR3 has 15 residues. The chain's CDR3 is CASSPTSGGAYEQFF. The DNA for the CDR3 is TGTGCCAGCAGCCCGACTAGCGGGGGGGCCTATGAGCAGTTCTTC.

CDR3 sequence: CASSLARYYEQYF. CDR3 bases: TGTGCCAGCAGTTTGGCGCGGTACTACGAGCAGTACTTC. This chain uses TRBV12-3 or TRBV12-4 with TRBJ2-7, with unresolved D. This CDR3 has 13 residues. Trimming took off 3 bases at V and 3 bases at J, with 9 bases between the two ends.

The chain couples TRBV30 to TRBJ2-7; possibly TRBD1 or TRBD2 for D (5 bases each). V was clipped by 5 bases and J by 3 bases, with 11 bases between them. Germline assignment: CDR1 GTSNPN and CDR2 SVGIG (reference sequence). There are 12 residues in the CDR3. CDR3 sequence: CAWGGRLYEQYF. For the CDR3, the DNA is TGTGCCTGGGGGGGACGGCTCTACGAGCAGTACTTC.

This chain links TRBV20-1 with TRBJ1-5; D is unresolved. Per the germline V gene, CDR1 is DFQATT and CDR2 is SNEGSKA (reference sequence). The CDR3 covers 13 residues. Trimming stripped 6 bases from V and 0 bases from J, with 9 bases between. The CDR3 coding sequence is TGCAGTGCCCAACAGCATAGCAATCAGCCCCAGCATTTT. Translated, it gives CSAQQHSNQPQHF.

This chain uses TRBV24-1 with TRBJ1-5, with D uncertain. The germline CDR1 and CDR2 sequences are KGHDR and SFDVKD. There are 15 residues in the CDR3. The V and J ends lost 4 bases and 0 bases respectively, with 9 bases between them. The CDR3 sequence is CATSDAVDSNQPQHF. CDR3 DNA sequence: TGTGCCACCAGTGACGCCGTAGATAGCAATCAGCCCCAGCATTTT.

This chain links TRBV20-1 with TRBJ2-7; maybe TRBD1 (6 bases). Germline V gene data show CDR1 as DFQATT and CDR2 as SNEGSKA (reference sequence). Trimming shortened V by 6 bases and J by 4 bases, and 16 bases separated the two germline ends. The CDR3 consists of 13 residues. CDR3 sequence: CSANPRGPYEQYF. The DNA of the CDR3 is TGCAGTGCCAACCCCAGGGGACCTTACGAGCAGTACTTC.

The chain links TRBV15 to TRBJ1-1; no clear D. The germline CDR1 and CDR2 sequences are LNHNV and YYDKDF (reference sequence). V was trimmed by 0 bases and J by 1 base, leaving 9 bases between them. The CDR3 runs 15 residues. CDR3 sequence (DNA): TGTGCCACCAGCAGAGATCTTGTGGGGAACACTGAAGCTTTCTTT. It is translated as CATSRDLVGNTEAFF.

The genes are TRBV2 and TRBJ1-5; 10 positions match TRBD1. The CDR3 totals 16 residues. The germline V gene has CDR1 SNHLY and CDR2 FYNNEI. J was trimmed by 3 bases and V by 4 bases; bases with no gene match: 6. The CDR3 bases are TGTGCCAGCAGTGGGGGTGGGACAGGGGCCAATCAGCCCCAGCATTTT. Residues: CASSGGGTGANQPQHF. Filled out from reference TRBV2 and TRBJ1-5, the complete variable domain reads EPEVTQTPSHQVTQMGQEVILRCVPISNHLYFYWYRQILGQKVEFLVSFYNNEISEKSEIFDDQFSVERPDGSNFTLKIRSTKLEDSAMYFCASSGGGTGANQPQHFGDGTRLSIL.

This sequence joins TRBV29-1 and TRBJ2-7; no reliable D call. Germline lookup yields CDR1 SQVTM and CDR2 ANQGSEA. The CDR3 is made up of 12 amino acids. V lost 5 bases and J 3 bases, leaving 11 bases between the germline ends. The CDR3 loop is CSVRDSIYEQYF. DNA for the CDR3: TGCAGCGTTCGAGACTCAATCTACGAGCAGTACTTC.

The genes are TRBV29-1 and TRBJ1-2; D gene ambiguous. The length of the CDR3 is 12 residues. The germline V and J ends were trimmed by 1 base and 6 bases, with 9 bases remaining between them. The germline CDR1 and CDR2 sequences are SQVTM and ANQGSEA. CDR3 DNA sequence: TGCAGCGTTGAAGGGTACGAGCATGGCTACACCTTC. Its translation is CSVEGYEHGYTF.

V and J are TRBV15 and TRBJ1-2; 11 bases match TRBD1. V shed 4 bases, J shed 7 bases, and the junction held 5 bases outside the gene matches. The CDR3 spans 14 residues. Germline CDR1 is LNHNV and CDR2 is YYDKDF (reference sequence). The CDR3 DNA sequence: TGTGCCACCAGCAAGGGGACAGGGGGTTTTGGCTACACCTTC. Translated: CATSKGTGGFGYTF.

The chain uses TRBV29-1 and TRBJ2-5; unclear D gene. This CDR3 is 13 amino acids long. The V gene's germline CDR1 is SQVTM and CDR2 ANQGSEA. V dropped 4 bases and J dropped 1 base, with 10 bases sitting between them. CDR3 coding DNA: TGCAGCGTTGGAGAGGCTAGCCAAGAGACCCAGTACTTC. Translating gives CSVGEASQETQYF. The full variable domain, with the rest looked up from reference TRBV29-1 and TRBJ2-5, is SAVISQKPSRDICQRGTSLTIQCQVDSQVTMMFWYRQQPGQSLTLIATANQGSEATYESGFVIDKFPISRPNLTFSTLTVSNMSPEDSSIYLCSVGEASQETQYFGPGTRLLVL.

The chain couples TRBV29-1 to TRBJ2-5; 10 bases are a match to TRBD2. J was trimmed by 1 base and V by 4 bases; bases with no gene match: 6. CDR1 is SQVTM, CDR2 ANQGSEA, per germline. This CDR3 contains 15 residues. The chain's CDR3 is CSVGVAGGSQETQYF. Here the CDR3 DNA reads TGCAGCGTTGGGGTAGCGGGGGGTTCCCAAGAGACCCAGTACTTC.

V and J are TRBV5-1 and TRBJ2-2; D is unclear. The CDR3 totals 13 residues. CDR1 and CDR2 from the germline V gene are SGHRS and YFSETQ. Trimming cost V 2 bases and J 6 bases, with 8 bases left between them. For the CDR3, the DNA is TGCGCCAGCAGCTTACAGATATCCGGGGAGCTGTTTTTT. The encoded protein is CASSLQISGELFF.

V gene TRBV5-1 combines with J gene TRBJ1-1, with unresolved D. Trimming left V 0 bases short and J 6 bases short, with 12 bases between. The CDR3 has 14 residues. Germline CDR1 is SGHRS and CDR2 is YFSETQ. The CDR3 nucleotides read TGCGCCAGCAGCTTGGATGTAGGGCTGGCTGAAGCTTTCTTT. Translating gives CASSLDVGLAEAFF.

This chain uses TRBV19 with TRBJ2-1; a possible D gene is TRBD2 (6 bases). The CDR3 extends over 14 amino acids. V was trimmed by 3 bases and J by 8 bases, leaving 14 bases between them. Per the germline V gene, CDR1 is LNHDA and CDR2 is SQIVND (reference sequence). As DNA, the CDR3 is TGTGCCAGTAGTATCCTAGCGCGTTCGGATGAGCAGTTCTTC. It specifies CASSILARSDEQFF.